One and the same sample provided the 11 T cell receptor beta chains below, sequenced in a study of blood T cells in healthy people across ages. The authors ran a second PCR of about 6 to 11 cycles using a sample-barcoded 5' primer and a J-beta primer mix. TCRdb redid the calling of the 5' RACE reads with MiXCR, one entry per CDR3 protein. The table includes 1.8 million or so distinct CDR3 sequences, 35% to 50% detected once. The sample taken for sequencing was blood. These receptors came from a human donor in good health.

Here the CDR3 reads CASRLDVGARTYEQYF. The CDR3 DNA follows: TGTGCCAGCAGACTCGACGTAGGGGCCAGAACCTACGAGCAGTACTTC. The rearrangement joins TRBV28 to TRBJ2-7, with D tentatively TRBD1 (5 bases). Trimming took off 6 bases at V and 2 bases at J, with 20 bases between the two ends. Germline V lookup: CDR1 MDHEN, CDR2 SYDVKM. This CDR3 region has 16 residues. The entire variable domain, with the rest obtained from reference TRBV28 and TRBJ2-7, is as follows: DVKVTQSSRYLVKRTGEKVFLECVQDMDHENMFWYRQDPGLGLRLIYFSYDVKMKEKGDIPEGYSVSREKKERFSLILESASTNQTSMYLCASRLDVGARTYEQYFGPGTRLTVT.

Notes on this clonotype: A clone one base away is much larger, so this may be a read error. The genes are TRBV6-6 and TRBJ2-7; possibly TRBD2 for D (7 bases). The J call may be faulty, since TRBJ2-5 better matches the DNA end. Germline CDR1 and CDR2: MNHNY and SVGAGI (reference sequence). CDR3 length: 15 residues. The chain's CDR3 is CVSCVGGQLWETQYF. CDR3 in DNA: TGTGTCAGCTGTGTGGGGGGGCAACTGTGGGAGACCCAGTACTTC.

This clonotype came up a few times. The chain combines TRBV6-2 or TRBV6-3 with TRBJ2-5, with D possibly matching TRBD2 (6 bases). Gene TRBJ2-7 matches the end of the DNA better, so the J call may be wrong. This CDR3 contains 13 residues. Germline lookup yields CDR1 MNHEY and CDR2 SVGEGT. The CDR3 region is CASSYRQGGEQYF. CDR3 DNA sequence: TGTGCCAGCAGTTATAGGCAGGGAGGCGAGCAGTACTTC.

A note on this clonotype: One end of the junction is discordant with germline, which a read error may explain. The chain uses TRBV7-2 and TRBJ2-3, with 9 bases aligning to TRBD2. The CDR3 sequence is 17 residues long. CDR1 and CDR2 (germline): SGHTA, FQGNSA. CDR3 sequence reads: CAGSIRPGLASADTQYF. The CDR3 bases are TGTGCCGGCAGCATCCGCCCGGGACTAGCCTCCGCGGATACGCAGTATTTT.

This clonotype was detected many times. The chain uses TRBV20-1 and TRBJ1-1, with a tentative D call TRBD1 (6 bases). Germline V gene sequence: CDR1 DFQATT, CDR2 SNEGSKA (reference sequence). The CDR3 is 14 residues long. V lost 4 bases and J 4 bases, leaving 16 bases between the germline ends. This chain's CDR3 is CSANLQGKGTEAFF. The CDR3 coding sequence is TGCAGTGCTAATCTACAGGGCAAGGGCACTGAAGCTTTCTTT.

The chain employs TRBV15 and TRBJ2-1, with D perhaps TRBD1 or TRBD2 (7 bases each). Germline CDR1 and CDR2: LNHNV and YYDKDF (reference sequence). V shed 5 bases and J shed 7 bases, with 18 bases lying between them. This CDR3 has 15 residues. The CDR3 reads CATSPQGGSGNEQFF. CDR3 nucleotides: TGTGCCACCAGCCCTCAGGGGGGGTCAGGAAATGAGCAGTTCTTC.

The J gene is TRBJ2-1, the V gene TRBV11-1; TRBD2 aligns across 13 bases. Losses at the gene ends were 0 bases for V and 0 bases for J; bases not matched to a gene: 17. This CDR3 is built from 23 residues. The germline V gene has CDR1 SGHAT and CDR2 FQDESV (reference sequence). In DNA form, the CDR3 reads TGTGCCAGCAGCTTAGCAACTAGCGGGGGGGCTGCCTTACCTTTTTTCTCCTACAATGAGCAGTTCTTC. This translates into CASSLATSGGAALPFFSYNEQFF. The full variable domain, with the rest looked up from reference TRBV11-1 and TRBJ2-1, is EAEVAQSPRYKITEKSQAVAFWCDPISGHATLYWYRQILGQGPELLVQFQDESVVDDSQLPKDRFSAERLKGVDSTLKIQPAELGDSAMYLCASSLATSGGAALPFFSYNEQFFGPGTRLTVL.

This clonotype was detected only a few times. The chain joins TRBV15 to TRBJ2-1; TRBD2 is a possible D gene (6 bases). The CDR3 has 15 residues. Germline-derived CDR1 and CDR2 are LNHNV and YYDKDF (reference sequence). Between the trimmed V and J ends, which lost 0 bases and 3 bases, there was a span of 9 bases. This CDR3 reads CATSRDRGSYNEQFF. The CDR3 DNA reads TGTGCCACCAGCAGAGATCGGGGGAGCTACAATGAGCAGTTCTTC.

CDR3 loop: CASSLPSEEQFF. CDR3 DNA: TGTGCCAGCAGCTTACCTAGCGAGGAGCAGTTCTTC. This rearrangement joins TRBV7-2 to TRBJ2-1; a possible D gene is TRBD2 (6 bases). V gave up 2 bases and J gave up 10 bases, with 9 bases separating them. The CDR3 is 12 amino acids. CDR1 and CDR2 (germline): SGHTA, FQGNSA.

This clonotype was counted a few times. This chain joins TRBV7-6 and TRBJ1-1; D might be TRBD1 (6 bases). The CDR3 is 15 residues long. The V gene lost 5 bases and the J gene lost 2 bases, with 15 bases spanning the gap. Per germline, CDR1 SGHVS and CDR2 FNYEAQ. CDR3 sequence: CASSARRDINTEAFF. CDR3 sequence (DNA): TGTGCCAGCAGCGCGCGCAGGGACATAAACACTGAAGCTTTCTTT.

This clonotype has just a few counts. This rearrangement joins TRBV28 to TRBJ2-6, with 8 bases aligning to TRBD1. This CDR3 region has 15 residues. The V gene end was trimmed by 7 bases and the J gene end by 3 bases; junction bases not matched to a gene: 5. The germline gives CDR1 MDHEN, CDR2 SYDVKM. The chain's CDR3 is CASNSDRGGANVLTF. The DNA for the CDR3 is TGTGCCAGCAACTCCGACAGGGGTGGGGCCAACGTCCTGACTTTC. The variable domain in full, with the rest retrieved from reference TRBV28 and TRBJ2-6, is DVKVTQSSRYLVKRTGEKVFLECVQDMDHENMFWYRQDPGLGLRLIYFSYDVKMKEKGDIPEGYSVSREKKERFSLILESASTNQTSMYLCASNSDRGGANVLTFGAGSRLTVL.